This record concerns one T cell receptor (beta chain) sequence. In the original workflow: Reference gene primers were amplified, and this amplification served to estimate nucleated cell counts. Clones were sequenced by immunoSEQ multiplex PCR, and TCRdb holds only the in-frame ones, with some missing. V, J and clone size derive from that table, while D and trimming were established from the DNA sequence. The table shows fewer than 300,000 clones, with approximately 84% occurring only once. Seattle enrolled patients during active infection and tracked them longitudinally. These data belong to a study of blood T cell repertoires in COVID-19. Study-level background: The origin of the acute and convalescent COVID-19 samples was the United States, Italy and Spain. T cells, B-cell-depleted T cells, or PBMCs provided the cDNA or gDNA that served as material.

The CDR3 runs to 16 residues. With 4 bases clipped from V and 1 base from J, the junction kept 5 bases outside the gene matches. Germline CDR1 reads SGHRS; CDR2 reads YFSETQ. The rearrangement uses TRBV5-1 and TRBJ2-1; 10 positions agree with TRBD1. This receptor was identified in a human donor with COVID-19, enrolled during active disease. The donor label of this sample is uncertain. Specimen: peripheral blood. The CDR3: CASSMEGQGSYNEQFF. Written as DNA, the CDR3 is TGCGCCAGCAGCATGGAGGGACAGGGGTCCTACAATGAGCAGTTCTTC.